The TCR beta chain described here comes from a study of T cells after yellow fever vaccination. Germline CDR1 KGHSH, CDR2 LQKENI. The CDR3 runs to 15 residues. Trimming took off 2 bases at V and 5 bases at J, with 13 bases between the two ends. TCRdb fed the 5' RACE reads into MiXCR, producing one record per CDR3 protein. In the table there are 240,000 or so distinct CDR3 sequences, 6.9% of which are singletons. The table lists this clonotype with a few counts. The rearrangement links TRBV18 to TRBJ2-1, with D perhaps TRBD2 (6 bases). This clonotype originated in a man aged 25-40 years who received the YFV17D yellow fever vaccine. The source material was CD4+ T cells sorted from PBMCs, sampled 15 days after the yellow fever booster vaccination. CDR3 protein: CASSPGGTWDNEQFF. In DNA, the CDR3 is TGTGCCAGCTCACCAGGGGGGACTTGGGACAATGAGCAGTTCTTC.